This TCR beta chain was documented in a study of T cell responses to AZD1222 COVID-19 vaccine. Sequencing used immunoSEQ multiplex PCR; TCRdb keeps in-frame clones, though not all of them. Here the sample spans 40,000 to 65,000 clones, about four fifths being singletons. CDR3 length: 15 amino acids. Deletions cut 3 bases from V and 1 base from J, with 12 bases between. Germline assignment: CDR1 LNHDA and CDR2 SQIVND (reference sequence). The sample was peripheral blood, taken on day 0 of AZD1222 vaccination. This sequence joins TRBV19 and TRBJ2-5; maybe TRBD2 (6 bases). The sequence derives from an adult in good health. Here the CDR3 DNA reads TGTGCCAGTAGTATCTCGCGGGATTTCCAAGAGACCCAGTACTTC. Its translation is CASSISRDFQETQYF. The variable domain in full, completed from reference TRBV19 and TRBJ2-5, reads DGGITQSPKYLFRKEGQNVTLSCEQNLNHDAMYWYRQDPGQGLRLIYYSQIVNDFQKGDIAEGYSVSREKKESFPLTVTSAQKNPTAFYLCASSISRDFQETQYFGPGTRLLVL.